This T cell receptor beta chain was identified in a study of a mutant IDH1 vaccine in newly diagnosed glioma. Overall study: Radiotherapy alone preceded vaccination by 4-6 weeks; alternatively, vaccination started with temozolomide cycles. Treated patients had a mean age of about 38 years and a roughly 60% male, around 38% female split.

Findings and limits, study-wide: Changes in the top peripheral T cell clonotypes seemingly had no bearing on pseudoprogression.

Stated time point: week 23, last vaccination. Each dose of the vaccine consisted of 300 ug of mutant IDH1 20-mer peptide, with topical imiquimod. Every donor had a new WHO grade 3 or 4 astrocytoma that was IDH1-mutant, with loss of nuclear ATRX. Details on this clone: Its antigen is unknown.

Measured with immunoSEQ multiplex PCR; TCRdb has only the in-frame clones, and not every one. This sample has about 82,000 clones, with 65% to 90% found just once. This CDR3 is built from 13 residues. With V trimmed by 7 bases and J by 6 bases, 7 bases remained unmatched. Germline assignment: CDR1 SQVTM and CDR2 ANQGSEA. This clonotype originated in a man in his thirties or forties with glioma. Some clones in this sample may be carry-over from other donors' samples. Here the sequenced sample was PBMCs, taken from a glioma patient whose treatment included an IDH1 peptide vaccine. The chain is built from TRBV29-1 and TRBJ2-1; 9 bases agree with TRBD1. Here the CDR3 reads CSAGQGRGNEQFF. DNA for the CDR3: TGCAGCGCCGGACAGGGGCGAGGCAATGAGCAGTTCTTC.